The rows below give T cell receptor beta chains drawn from one sample of a study of T cell responses to AZD1222 COVID-19 vaccine. Produced via immunoSEQ multiplex PCR; TCRdb's table is partial and in-frame only. The sample has around 140,000 clones, around 92% seen once. The input for sequencing was peripheral blood, taken 28 days after the second AZD1222 dose. These receptors came from an adult who received the AZD1222 COVID-19 vaccine. Both conserved end residues are part of each CDR3. The order of the fields is D gene, V gene, J gene, CDR3 protein. The D gene is left open where the match is weak.

d_call: .
v_call: TRBV15
j_call: TRBJ1-2
cdr3_aa: CATSEQGTYGYTF

d_call: .
v_call: TRBV10-2
j_call: TRBJ2-7
cdr3_aa: CASSESWGSYEQYF

d_call: .
v_call: TRBV30
j_call: TRBJ2-1
cdr3_aa: CAWSRGGAYNEQFF

d_call: TRBD1
v_call: TRBV3-1/TRBV3-2
j_call: TRBJ1-2
cdr3_aa: CASSQDYRGGGYTF

d_call: TRBD2
v_call: TRBV9
j_call: TRBJ2-7
cdr3_aa: CASSDSGRTDEQYF

d_call: .
v_call: TRBV7-9
j_call: TRBJ2-7
cdr3_aa: CASSLRESHEQYF

d_call: TRBD1
v_call: TRBV24-1
j_call: TRBJ2-2
cdr3_aa: CATSDQGQGLTGELFF

d_call: TRBD2
v_call: TRBV7-3
j_call: TRBJ2-5
cdr3_aa: CASSPRTSGRAVAETQYF

d_call: .
v_call: TRBV27
j_call: TRBJ2-2
cdr3_aa: CASSLLGGELFF

d_call: .
v_call: TRBV9
j_call: TRBJ1-6
cdr3_aa: CASSVQQGPYNSPLHF

d_call: TRBD1
v_call: TRBV6-5
j_call: TRBJ1-2
cdr3_aa: CASSIQGAYGYTF

d_call: TRBD1
v_call: TRBV11-3
j_call: TRBJ2-7
cdr3_aa: CASSLRTGGSYEQYF

d_call: .
v_call: TRBV5-5
j_call: TRBJ1-5
cdr3_aa: CASSWTSGSNQPQHF

d_call: .
v_call: TRBV9
j_call: TRBJ1-5
cdr3_aa: CASSVGSQPQHF

d_call: .
v_call: TRBV5-4
j_call: TRBJ1-6
cdr3_aa: CASSSGQTHNSPLHF

d_call: .
v_call: TRBV18
j_call: TRBJ2-7
cdr3_aa: CASSPDPYEQYF

d_call: TRBD2
v_call: TRBV7-3
j_call: TRBJ2-7
cdr3_aa: CASGASGGEQYF

d_call: TRBD2
v_call: TRBV19
j_call: TRBJ2-1
cdr3_aa: CASSMGGSGSPYNEQFF

d_call: TRBD1
v_call: TRBV7-8
j_call: TRBJ1-1
cdr3_aa: CASSSTRGLNTEAFF

d_call: TRBD2
v_call: TRBV4-3
j_call: TRBJ2-2
cdr3_aa: CASSRTTSGSGTGELFF

d_call: .
v_call: TRBV30
j_call: TRBJ1-5
cdr3_aa: CAWSREDQPQHF

d_call: TRBD2
v_call: TRBV3-1/TRBV3-2
j_call: TRBJ2-4
cdr3_aa: CASSQASGRVMAAKNIQYF

d_call: .
v_call: TRBV27
j_call: TRBJ2-7
cdr3_aa: CASSRSMPYEQYF

d_call: .
v_call: TRBV27
j_call: TRBJ2-3
cdr3_aa: CASTRDPGLDTQYF

d_call: TRBD1
v_call: TRBV7-8
j_call: TRBJ1-1
cdr3_aa: CASSQGENTEAFF

d_call: TRBD1
v_call: TRBV28
j_call: TRBJ1-5
cdr3_aa: CASRPGQSGQPQHF

d_call: TRBD2
v_call: TRBV2
j_call: TRBJ2-7
cdr3_aa: CASSLLAGGGEQYF

d_call: .
v_call: TRBV7-2
j_call: TRBJ2-7
cdr3_aa: CASTQRVGGYEQYF

d_call: .
v_call: TRBV18
j_call: TRBJ1-3
cdr3_aa: CASSPRGQSSGNTIYF

d_call: .
v_call: TRBV10-3
j_call: TRBJ2-3
cdr3_aa: CAISSSTDTQYF

d_call: .
v_call: TRBV7-2
j_call: TRBJ1-1
cdr3_aa: CASSLGSTLSEAFF

d_call: .
v_call: TRBV15
j_call: TRBJ1-5
cdr3_aa: CATSRDRQSYQPQHF